The following is a T cell receptor beta chain sequence with its context. The data derive from a study of cytomegalovirus exposure and HLA in healthy donors. The primer mix had 60 Vbeta and 13 Jbeta primers. The assay was immunoSEQ multiplex PCR, and TCRdb's table has in-frame clones only and misses some. The sample gives about 190,000 clones, more than 70% of which show up once; about 4.8% is in the top ten. CDR1 is SEHNR and CDR2 is FQNEAQ in the germline V gene (reference sequence). The CDR3 runs to 12 residues. Trimming took off 4 bases at V and 3 bases at J, with 6 bases between the two ends. This sequence originates from a man aged 25 to 45 in good health and CMV-seropositive. The material sequenced was PBMCs. V gene TRBV7-9 combines with J gene TRBJ1-1; D is unresolved. The CDR3: CASSSRDTEAFF. The CDR3 DNA is TGTGCCAGCAGCTCGCGGGACACTGAAGCTTTCTTT. Using reference TRBV7-9 and TRBJ1-1 for the parts outside the CDR3, the full variable domain is DTGVSQNPRHKITKRGQNVTFRCDPISEHNRLYWYRQTLGQGPEFLTYFQNEAQLEKSRLLSDRFSAERPKGSFSTLEIQRTEQGDSAMYLCASSSRDTEAFFGQGTRLTVV.